This is a list of T cell receptor beta chains from one sample in a study of OX40 agonist ivuxolimab in advanced cancers. Data came from immunoSEQ multiplex PCR; TCRdb stores just in-frame clones and leaves some out. The sample includes 77,000 or so clones, about nine tenths of them seen just once. Sequenced material: CD4+ or CD8+ T cells sorted from blood, taken in a trial of the OX40 agonist ivuxolimab. All receptors come from an adult with an advanced solid tumor such as melanoma, head and neck, liver or kidney cancer. Both conserved end residues are part of each CDR3. Each record gives: CDR3 DNA, CDR3 protein, CDR3 length, clone size, V gene, J gene, D gene. D genes are given only for firm matches. Clone size is stated in some rows and not others, as once, few, many or a class when expanded.

TGTGCCATCAGTGATTGGTCGGCAGGGGTAGAAGGAAACACCATATATTTT	CAISDWSAGVEGNTIYF	17	NA	TRBV10-3	TRBJ1-3	NA
TGTGCCAGTAGCATCCAAAACACTGAAGCTTTCTTT	CASSIQNTEAFF	12	NA	TRBV19	TRBJ1-1	NA
TGTGCCAGCAGCTTAACAGGGGGATTGGGCAAAAACATTCAGTACTTC	CASSLTGGLGKNIQYF	16	few	TRBV5-6	TRBJ2-4	TRBD1
TGTGCCAGCAGTATACAGGGGGGGATTGGCACTGAAGCTTTCTTT	CASSIQGGIGTEAFF	15	NA	TRBV6-1	TRBJ1-1	TRBD1
TGTGCCAGCAGCGTAGCTAGCGGTTATAGCACAGATACGCAGTATTTT	CASSVASGYSTDTQYF	16	NA	TRBV9	TRBJ2-3	TRBD2
TGTGCCAGCAGTCCAGGGGACAGTGAAAAACTGTTTTTT	CASSPGDSEKLFF	13	NA	TRBV27	TRBJ1-4	TRBD1
TGTGCCAGCAGCAACCCTAGCGGGAGGGGCAATGAGCAGTTCTTC	CASSNPSGRGNEQFF	15	NA	TRBV6-1	TRBJ2-1	TRBD2
TGTGCCATCAGTGATAGAGGGGACAATCTAGCCAAAAACATTCAGTACTTC	CAISDRGDNLAKNIQYF	17	NA	TRBV10-3	TRBJ2-4	NA
TGTGCCAGCAGCTTAGGGGGACAGACCAACTATGGCTACACCTTC	CASSLGGQTNYGYTF	15	NA	TRBV11-3	TRBJ1-2	TRBD1
TGTGCCAGCAGTTTCCTAATCGAGCTAGCGGGGAAAGATACGCAGTATTTT	CASSFLIELAGKDTQYF	17	NA	TRBV27	TRBJ2-3	TRBD2
TGTGCCAGCAGCGGGCCGGGACAGGGAAACACCATATATTTT	CASSGPGQGNTIYF	14	NA	TRBV28	TRBJ1-3	TRBD1
TGCGCCAGCAGCTTGGGGCCAGAGCAGTTCTTC	CASSLGPEQFF	11	NA	TRBV5-1	TRBJ2-1	NA
TGTGCCAGCAGTTACGCCCTAGGGAGAGGCTACGAGCAGTACTTC	CASSYALGRGYEQYF	15	NA	TRBV6-5	TRBJ2-7	NA
TGTGCCAGCAGTCTACAGGGGGTCAGAGGAAACACCATATATTTT	CASSLQGVRGNTIYF	15	NA	TRBV6-6	TRBJ1-3	TRBD1
TGTGCCAGCTCACCACTGGGGCGGGAGGTGGCAGATACGCAGTATTTT	CASSPLGREVADTQYF	16	NA	TRBV18	TRBJ2-3	TRBD2
TGCGCCAGCAGCCAAGACATTAGGGGGGCACAGCCCCAGCATTTT	CASSQDIRGAQPQHF	15	NA	TRBV4-1	TRBJ1-5	NA
TGTGCCATCAACACGGGAAGCACAGATACGCAGTATTTT	CAINTGSTDTQYF	13	NA	TRBV10-3	TRBJ2-3	NA
TGTGCCAGTAGTACCCGGGACCGAGCGATCCGGAATGAGCAGTTCTTC	CASSTRDRAIRNEQFF	16	NA	TRBV19	TRBJ2-1	NA
TGTGCCAGCAGCCTAGGGACAGGGCTTCTCGGGGAGCTGTTTTTT	CASSLGTGLLGELFF	15	NA	TRBV7-9	TRBJ2-2	TRBD1
TGTGCCAGCAGCTTAGCCGTCGGTTGGTACGAGCAGTACTTC	CASSLAVGWYEQYF	14	once	TRBV7-3	TRBJ2-7	NA
TGTGCCAGCAGCCAAGATGACGCGAGGGGCTCCCCCCGCGAGCAGTACTTC	CASSQDDARGSPREQYF	17	NA	TRBV4-2	TRBJ2-7	NA
TGTGCCAGCAGCCTTGCGGAGGGAGCTTACGAGCAGTACTTC	CASSLAEGAYEQYF	14	NA	TRBV7-3	TRBJ2-7	NA
TGTGCCAGCAGCTTAGTAGATATGAACACTGAAGCTTTCTTT	CASSLVDMNTEAFF	14	NA	TRBV11-3	TRBJ1-1	NA